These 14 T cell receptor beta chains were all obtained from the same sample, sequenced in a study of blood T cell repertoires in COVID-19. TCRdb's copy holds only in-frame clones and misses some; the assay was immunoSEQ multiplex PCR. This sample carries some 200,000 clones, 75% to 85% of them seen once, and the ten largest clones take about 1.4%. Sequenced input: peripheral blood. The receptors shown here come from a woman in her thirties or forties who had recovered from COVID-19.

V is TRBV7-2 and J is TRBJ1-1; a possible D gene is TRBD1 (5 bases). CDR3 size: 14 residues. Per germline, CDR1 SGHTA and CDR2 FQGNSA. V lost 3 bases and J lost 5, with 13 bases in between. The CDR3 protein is CASSLGGYRTEAFF. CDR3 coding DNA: TGTGCCAGCAGCTTGGGGGGGTATAGGACTGAAGCTTTCTTT.

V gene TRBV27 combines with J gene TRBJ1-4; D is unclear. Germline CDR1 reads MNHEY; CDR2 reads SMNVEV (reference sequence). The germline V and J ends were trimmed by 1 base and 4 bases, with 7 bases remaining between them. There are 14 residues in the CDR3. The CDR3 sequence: CASSLYSSNEKLFF. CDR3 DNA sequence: TGTGCCAGCAGTTTATATTCCAGTAATGAAAAACTGTTTTTT. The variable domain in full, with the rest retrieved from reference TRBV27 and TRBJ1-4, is EAQVTQNPRYLITVTGKKLTVTCSQNMNHEYMSWYRQDPGLGLRQIYYSMNVEVTDKGDVPEGYKVSRKEKRNFPLILESPSPNQTSLYFCASSLYSSNEKLFFGSGTQLSVL.

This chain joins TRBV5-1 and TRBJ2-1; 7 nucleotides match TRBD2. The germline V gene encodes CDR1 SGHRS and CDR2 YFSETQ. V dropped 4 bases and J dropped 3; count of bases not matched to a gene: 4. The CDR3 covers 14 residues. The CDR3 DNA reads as TGCGCCAGCAGCCAGCGGGGCGGCTACAATGAGCAGTTCTTC. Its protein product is CASSQRGGYNEQFF. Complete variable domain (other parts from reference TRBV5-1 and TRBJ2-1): KAGVTQTPRYLIKTRGQQVTLSCSPISGHRSVSWYQQTPGQGLQFLFEYFSETQRNKGNFPGRFSGRQFSNSRSEMNVSTLELGDSALYLCASSQRGGYNEQFFGPGTRLTVL.

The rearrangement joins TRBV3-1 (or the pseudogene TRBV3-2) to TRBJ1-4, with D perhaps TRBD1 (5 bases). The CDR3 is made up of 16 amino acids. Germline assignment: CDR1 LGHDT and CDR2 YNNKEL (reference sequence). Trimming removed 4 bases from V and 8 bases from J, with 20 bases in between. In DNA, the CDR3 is TGTGCCAGCAGCCGAACCTTGTCCGGACACGCCGAAAAACTGTTTTTT. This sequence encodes CASSRTLSGHAEKLFF.

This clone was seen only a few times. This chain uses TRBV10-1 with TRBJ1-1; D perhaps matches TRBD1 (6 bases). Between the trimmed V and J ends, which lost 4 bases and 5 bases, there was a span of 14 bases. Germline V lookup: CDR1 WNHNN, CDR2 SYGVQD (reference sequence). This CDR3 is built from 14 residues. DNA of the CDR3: TGCGCCAGCAGTGTTGGGGGCTCGGGGACTGAAGCTTTCTTT. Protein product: CASSVGGSGTEAFF.

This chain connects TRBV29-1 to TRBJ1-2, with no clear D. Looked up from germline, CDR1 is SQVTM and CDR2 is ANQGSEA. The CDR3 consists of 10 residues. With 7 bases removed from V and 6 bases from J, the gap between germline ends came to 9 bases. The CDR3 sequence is CSGDEDGYTF. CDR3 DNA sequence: TGCAGCGGAGACGAGGATGGCTACACCTTC.

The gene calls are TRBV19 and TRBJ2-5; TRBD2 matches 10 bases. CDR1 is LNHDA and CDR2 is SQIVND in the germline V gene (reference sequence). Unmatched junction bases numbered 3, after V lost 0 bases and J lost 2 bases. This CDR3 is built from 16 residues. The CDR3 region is CASSIEVAGGQETQYF. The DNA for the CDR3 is TGTGCCAGTAGTATAGAAGTAGCGGGGGGACAAGAGACCCAGTACTTC.

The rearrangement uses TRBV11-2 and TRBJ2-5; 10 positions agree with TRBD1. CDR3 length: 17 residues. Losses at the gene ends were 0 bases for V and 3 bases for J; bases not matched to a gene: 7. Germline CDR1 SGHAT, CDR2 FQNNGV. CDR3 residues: CASSLEYGGTGEETQYF. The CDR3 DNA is TGTGCCAGCAGCTTAGAGTACGGGGGGACAGGGGAAGAGACCCAGTACTTC.

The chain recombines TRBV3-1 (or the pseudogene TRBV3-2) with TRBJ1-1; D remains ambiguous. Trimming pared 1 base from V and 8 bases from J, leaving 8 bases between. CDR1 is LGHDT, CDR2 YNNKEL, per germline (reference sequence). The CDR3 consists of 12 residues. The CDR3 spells CASSQGVTEAFF. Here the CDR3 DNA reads TGTGCCAGCAGCCAAGGGGTGACAGAAGCTTTCTTT.

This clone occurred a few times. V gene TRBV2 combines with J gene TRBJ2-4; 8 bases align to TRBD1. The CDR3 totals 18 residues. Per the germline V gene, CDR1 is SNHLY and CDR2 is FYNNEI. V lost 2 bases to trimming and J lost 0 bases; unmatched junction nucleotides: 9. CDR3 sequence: CASSELGRGREAKNIQYF. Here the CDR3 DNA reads TGTGCCAGCAGTGAATTGGGCAGGGGGCGGGAAGCCAAAAACATTCAGTACTTC. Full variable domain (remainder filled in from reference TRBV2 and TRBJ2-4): EPEVTQTPSHQVTQMGQEVILRCVPISNHLYFYWYRQILGQKVEFLVSFYNNEISEKSEIFDDQFSVERPDGSNFTLKIRSTKLEDSAMYFCASSELGRGREAKNIQYFGAGTRLSVL.

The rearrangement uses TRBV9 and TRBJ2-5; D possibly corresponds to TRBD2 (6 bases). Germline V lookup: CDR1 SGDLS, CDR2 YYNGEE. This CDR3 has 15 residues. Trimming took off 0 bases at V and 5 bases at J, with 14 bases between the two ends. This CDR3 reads CASSVGTGGGETQYF. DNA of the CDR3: TGTGCCAGCAGCGTAGGGACTGGGGGAGGCGAGACCCAGTACTTC.

CDR3 DNA sequence: TGTGCCTGGAGTGTATCGGGGGGAAACTACGAGCAGTACTTC. This gives the protein CAWSVSGGNYEQYF. J is TRBJ2-7 and V is TRBV30, with 7 bases lining up with TRBD2. V was clipped by 0 bases and J by 3 bases; unmatched bases: 5. The CDR3 has 14 residues. Germline V gene lookup returns CDR1 GTSNPN and CDR2 SVGIG (reference sequence).

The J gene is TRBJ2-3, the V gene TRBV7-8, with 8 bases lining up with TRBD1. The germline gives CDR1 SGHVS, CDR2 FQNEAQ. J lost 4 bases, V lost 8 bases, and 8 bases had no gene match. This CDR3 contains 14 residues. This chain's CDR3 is CASSRGRGADTQYF. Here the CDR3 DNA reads TGTGCCAGCTCCAGGGGGCGAGGGGCAGATACGCAGTATTTT.

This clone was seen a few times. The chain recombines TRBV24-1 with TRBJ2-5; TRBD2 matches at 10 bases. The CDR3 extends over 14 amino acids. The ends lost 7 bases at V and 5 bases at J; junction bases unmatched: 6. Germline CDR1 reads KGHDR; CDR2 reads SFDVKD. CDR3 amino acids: CATSQRGGSETQYF. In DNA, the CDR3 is TGTGCCACCAGCCAGCGGGGGGGTTCTGAGACCCAGTACTTC.